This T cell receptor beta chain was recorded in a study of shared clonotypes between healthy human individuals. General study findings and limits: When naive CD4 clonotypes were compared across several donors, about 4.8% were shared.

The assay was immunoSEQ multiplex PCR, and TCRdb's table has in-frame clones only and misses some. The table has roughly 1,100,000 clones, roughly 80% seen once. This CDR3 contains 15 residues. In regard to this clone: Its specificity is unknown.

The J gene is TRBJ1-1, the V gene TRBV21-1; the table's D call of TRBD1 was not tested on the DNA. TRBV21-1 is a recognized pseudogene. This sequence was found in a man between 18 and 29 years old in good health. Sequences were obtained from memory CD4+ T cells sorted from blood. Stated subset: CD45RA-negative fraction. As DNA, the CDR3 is TGTGCCAGCAGCAAAGCACGGCAGGGGGACACTGAAGCTTTCTTT. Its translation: CASSKARQGDTEAFF.